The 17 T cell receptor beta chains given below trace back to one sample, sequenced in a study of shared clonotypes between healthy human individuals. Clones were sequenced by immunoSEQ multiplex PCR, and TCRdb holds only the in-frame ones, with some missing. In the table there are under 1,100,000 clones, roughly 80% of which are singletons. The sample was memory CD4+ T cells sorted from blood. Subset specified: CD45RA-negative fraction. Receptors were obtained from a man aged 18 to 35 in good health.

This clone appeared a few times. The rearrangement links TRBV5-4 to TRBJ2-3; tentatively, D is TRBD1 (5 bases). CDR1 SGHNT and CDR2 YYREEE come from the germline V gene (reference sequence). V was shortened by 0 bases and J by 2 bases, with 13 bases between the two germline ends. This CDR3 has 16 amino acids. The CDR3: CASSLVLDRLTDTQYF. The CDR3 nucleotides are TGTGCCAGCAGCTTGGTTCTTGACAGACTCACAGATACGCAGTATTTT.

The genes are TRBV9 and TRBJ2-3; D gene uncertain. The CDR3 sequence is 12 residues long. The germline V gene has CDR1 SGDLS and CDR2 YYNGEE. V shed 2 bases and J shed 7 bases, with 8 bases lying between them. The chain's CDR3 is CASSVERNTQYF. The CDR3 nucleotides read TGTGCCAGCAGCGTCGAGAGAAATACGCAGTATTTT. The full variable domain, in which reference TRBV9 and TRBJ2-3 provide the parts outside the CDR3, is DSGVTQTPKHLITATGQRVTLRCSPRSGDLSVYWYQQSLDQGLQFLIQYYNGEERAKGNILERFSAQQFPDLHSELNLSSLELGDSALYFCASSVERNTQYFGPGTRLTVL.

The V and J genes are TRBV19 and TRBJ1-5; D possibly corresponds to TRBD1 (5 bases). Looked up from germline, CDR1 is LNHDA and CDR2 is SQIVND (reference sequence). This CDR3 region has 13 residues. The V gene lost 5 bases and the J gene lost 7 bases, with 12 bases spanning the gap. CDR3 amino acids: CASSQGRVQPQHF. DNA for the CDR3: TGTGCCAGTAGTCAGGGACGGGTACAGCCCCAGCATTTT.

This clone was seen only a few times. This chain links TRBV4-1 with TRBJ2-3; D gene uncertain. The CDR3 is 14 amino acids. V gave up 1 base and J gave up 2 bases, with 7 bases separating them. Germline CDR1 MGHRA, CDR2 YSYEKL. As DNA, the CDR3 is TGCGCCAGCAGCCAAGTATTACCCACAGATACGCAGTATTTT. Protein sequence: CASSQVLPTDTQYF.

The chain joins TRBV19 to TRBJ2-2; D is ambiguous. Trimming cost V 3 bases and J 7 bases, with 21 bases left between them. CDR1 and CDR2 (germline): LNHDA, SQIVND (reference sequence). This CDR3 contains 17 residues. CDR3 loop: CASSMKSWQEVGGELFF. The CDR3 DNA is TGTGCCAGTAGTATGAAGTCGTGGCAGGAAGTGGGCGGGGAGCTGTTTTTT.

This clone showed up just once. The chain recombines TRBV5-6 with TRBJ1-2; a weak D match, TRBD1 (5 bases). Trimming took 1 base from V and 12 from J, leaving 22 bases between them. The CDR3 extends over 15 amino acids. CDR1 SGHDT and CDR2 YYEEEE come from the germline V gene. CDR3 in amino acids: CASSLYRQGESGNTF. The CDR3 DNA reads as TGTGCCAGCAGCTTGTATCGGCAGGGCGAAAGTGGAAACACCTTC.

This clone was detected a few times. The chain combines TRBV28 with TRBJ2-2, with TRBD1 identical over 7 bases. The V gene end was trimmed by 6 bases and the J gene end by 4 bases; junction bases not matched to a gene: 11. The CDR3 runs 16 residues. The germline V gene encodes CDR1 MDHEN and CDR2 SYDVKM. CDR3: CASSTTGTVSTGELFF. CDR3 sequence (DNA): TGTGCCAGCAGCACCACCGGGACAGTATCCACCGGGGAGCTGTTTTTT.

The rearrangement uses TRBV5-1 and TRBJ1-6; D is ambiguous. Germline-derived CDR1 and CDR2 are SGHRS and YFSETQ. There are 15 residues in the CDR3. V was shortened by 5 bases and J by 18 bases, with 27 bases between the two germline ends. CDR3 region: CASSPYASGSGAPHF. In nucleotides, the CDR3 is TGCGCCAGCAGTCCCTACGCCTCAGGCTCAGGAGCCCCCCACTTT.

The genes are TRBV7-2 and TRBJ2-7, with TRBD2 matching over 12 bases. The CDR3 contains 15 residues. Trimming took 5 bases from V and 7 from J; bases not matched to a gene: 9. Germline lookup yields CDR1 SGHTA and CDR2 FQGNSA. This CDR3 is CASSPLAGGVGEQYF. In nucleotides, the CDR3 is TGTGCCAGCAGCCCCCTAGCGGGGGGGGTGGGGGAGCAGTACTTC.

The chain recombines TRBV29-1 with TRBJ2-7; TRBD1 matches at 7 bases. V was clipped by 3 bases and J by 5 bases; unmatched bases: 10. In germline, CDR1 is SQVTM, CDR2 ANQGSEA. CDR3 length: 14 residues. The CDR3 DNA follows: TGCAGCGTTGAGGCGACAGGGATGGGCGACGAGCAGTACTTC. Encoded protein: CSVEATGMGDEQYF.

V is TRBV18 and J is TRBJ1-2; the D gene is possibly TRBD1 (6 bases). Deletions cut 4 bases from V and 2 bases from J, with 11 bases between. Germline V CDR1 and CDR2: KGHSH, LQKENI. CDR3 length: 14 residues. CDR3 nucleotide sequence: TGTGCCAGCTCACAAAAACAGGGAAACTATGGCTACACCTTC. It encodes CASSQKQGNYGYTF.

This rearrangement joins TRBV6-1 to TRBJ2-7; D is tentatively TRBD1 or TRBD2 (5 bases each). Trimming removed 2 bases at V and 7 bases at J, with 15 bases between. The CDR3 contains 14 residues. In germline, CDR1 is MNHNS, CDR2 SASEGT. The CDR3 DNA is TGTGCCAGCAGTGAAAGGGACGGAAGGGCGGAGCAGTACTTC. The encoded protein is CASSERDGRAEQYF.

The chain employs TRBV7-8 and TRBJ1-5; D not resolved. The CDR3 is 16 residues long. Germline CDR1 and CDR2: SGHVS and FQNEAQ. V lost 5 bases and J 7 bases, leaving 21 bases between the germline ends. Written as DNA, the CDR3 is TGTGCCAGCAGCCTGTATGCCTGGGCAACTGGCCAGCCCCAGCATTTT. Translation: CASSLYAWATGQPQHF.

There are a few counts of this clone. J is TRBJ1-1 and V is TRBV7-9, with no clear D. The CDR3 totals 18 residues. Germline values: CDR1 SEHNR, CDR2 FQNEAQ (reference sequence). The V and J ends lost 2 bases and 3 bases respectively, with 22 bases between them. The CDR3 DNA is TGTGCCAGCAGCTTATCTCGGTTAGGGTCGTCTTGGGACACTGAAGCTTTCTTT. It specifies CASSLSRLGSSWDTEAFF.

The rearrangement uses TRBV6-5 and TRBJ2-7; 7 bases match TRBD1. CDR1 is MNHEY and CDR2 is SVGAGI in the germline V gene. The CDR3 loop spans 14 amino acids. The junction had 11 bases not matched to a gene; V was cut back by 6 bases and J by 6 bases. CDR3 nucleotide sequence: TGTGCCAGCAGCCGCGCGAAGGACAGGAGCGAGCAGTACTTC. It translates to CASSRAKDRSEQYF.

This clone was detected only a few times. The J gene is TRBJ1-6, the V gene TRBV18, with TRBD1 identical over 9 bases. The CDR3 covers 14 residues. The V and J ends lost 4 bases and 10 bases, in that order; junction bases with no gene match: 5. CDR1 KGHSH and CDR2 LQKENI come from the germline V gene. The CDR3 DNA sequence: TGTGCCAGCTCACTTGGGACAGGGCAATCACCCCTCCACTTT. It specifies CASSLGTGQSPLHF.

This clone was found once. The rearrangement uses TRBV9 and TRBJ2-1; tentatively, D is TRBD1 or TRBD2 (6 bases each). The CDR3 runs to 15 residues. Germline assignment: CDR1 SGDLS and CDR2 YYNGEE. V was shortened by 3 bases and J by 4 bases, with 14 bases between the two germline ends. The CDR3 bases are TGTGCCAGCAGCGCGATCGGGGGCTTATACAATGAGCAGTTCTTC. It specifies CASSAIGGLYNEQFF.